These 4 T cell receptor beta chains came from one sample sequenced in a study of blood T cell repertoires in COVID-19. Here immunoSEQ multiplex PCR was the method, and the copy in TCRdb shows in-frame clones only, minus some. The data contain roughly 200,000 clones, about 88% of them seen just once; the ten biggest clones take up approximately 1.6%. The sequenced sample was peripheral blood. Receptors originate from a man in his 70s with acute or convalescent COVID-19.

The V and J genes are TRBV5-1 and TRBJ1-2; 12 bases map to TRBD1. CDR1 and CDR2 (germline): SGHRS, YFSETQ. Unmatched junction bases numbered 15, after V lost 7 bases and J lost 8 bases. This CDR3 is 16 amino acids long. The CDR3 DNA reads TGCGCCAGCCGAGGGGATTCCGGGACAGGGGGCATGGGCTACACCTTC. Its translation is CASRGDSGTGGMGYTF.

The chain links TRBV16 to TRBJ2-7; 8 positions agree with TRBD1. The germline V gene has CDR1 KGHSY and CDR2 FQNENV. Trimming removed 4 bases from V and 2 bases from J; junction bases left unmatched: 4. The CDR3 is 14 amino acids. The CDR3, as DNA: TGTGCCAGCAGCCTCGACAGGGGCCCCTACGAGCAGTACTTC. Translated: CASSLDRGPYEQYF.

This chain joins TRBV12-3 or TRBV12-4 and TRBJ2-7; 11 bases fit TRBD2. The CDR3 sequence is 13 residues long. V dropped 6 bases and J dropped 5; count of bases not matched to a gene: 3. CDR3 in DNA: TGTGCCAGCAGACTAGCGGGAGACAACGAGCAGTACTTC. This encodes CASRLAGDNEQYF.

The chain employs TRBV12-3 or TRBV12-4 and TRBJ1-1; D remains unclear. The CDR3 loop spans 13 amino acids. The V end was cut by 4 bases, the J end by 1 base, with 7 bases between. DNA for the CDR3: TGTGCCAGCAGTTACCGGGGGAACACTGAAGCTTTCTTT. It yields the protein CASSYRGNTEAFF.